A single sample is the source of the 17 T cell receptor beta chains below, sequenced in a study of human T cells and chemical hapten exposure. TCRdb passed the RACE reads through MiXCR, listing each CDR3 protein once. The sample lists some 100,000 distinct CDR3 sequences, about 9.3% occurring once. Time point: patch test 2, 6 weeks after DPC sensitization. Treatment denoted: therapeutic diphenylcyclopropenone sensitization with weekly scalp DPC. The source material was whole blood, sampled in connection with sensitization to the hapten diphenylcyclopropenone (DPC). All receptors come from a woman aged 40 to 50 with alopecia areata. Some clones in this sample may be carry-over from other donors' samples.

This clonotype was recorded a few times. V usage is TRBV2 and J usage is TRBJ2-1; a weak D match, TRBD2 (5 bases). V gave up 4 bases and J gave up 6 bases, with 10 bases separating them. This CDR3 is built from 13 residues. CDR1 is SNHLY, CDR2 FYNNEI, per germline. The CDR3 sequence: CASSVSAGNEQFF. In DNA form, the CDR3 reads TGTGCCAGCAGTGTGAGCGCGGGCAATGAGCAGTTCTTC.

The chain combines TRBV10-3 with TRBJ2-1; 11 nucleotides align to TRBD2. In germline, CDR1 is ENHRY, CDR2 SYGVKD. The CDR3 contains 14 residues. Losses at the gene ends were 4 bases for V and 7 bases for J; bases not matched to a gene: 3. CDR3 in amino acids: CAISVAGGRNEQFF. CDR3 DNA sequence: TGTGCCATCAGTGTAGCGGGAGGGCGAAATGAGCAGTTCTTC.

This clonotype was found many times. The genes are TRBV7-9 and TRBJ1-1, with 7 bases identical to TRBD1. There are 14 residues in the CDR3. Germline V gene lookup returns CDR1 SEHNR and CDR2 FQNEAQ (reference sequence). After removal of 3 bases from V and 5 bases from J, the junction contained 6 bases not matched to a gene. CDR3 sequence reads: CASSFHTRGTEAFF. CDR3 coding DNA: TGTGCCAGCAGCTTCCACACCAGGGGGACTGAAGCTTTCTTT.

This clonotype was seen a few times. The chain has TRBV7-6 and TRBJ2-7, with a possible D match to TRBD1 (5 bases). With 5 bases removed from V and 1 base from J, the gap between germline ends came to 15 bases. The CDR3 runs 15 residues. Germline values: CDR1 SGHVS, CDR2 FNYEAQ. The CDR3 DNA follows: TGTGCCAGCAGCCTCGACGACAGAACTTCCTACGAGCAGTACTTC. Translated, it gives CASSLDDRTSYEQYF.

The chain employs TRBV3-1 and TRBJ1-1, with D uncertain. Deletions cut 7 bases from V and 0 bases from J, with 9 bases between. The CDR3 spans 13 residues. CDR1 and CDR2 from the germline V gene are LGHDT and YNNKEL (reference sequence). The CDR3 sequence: CASNVGLNTEAFF. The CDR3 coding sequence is TGTGCCAGCAACGTAGGCCTGAACACTGAAGCTTTCTTT.

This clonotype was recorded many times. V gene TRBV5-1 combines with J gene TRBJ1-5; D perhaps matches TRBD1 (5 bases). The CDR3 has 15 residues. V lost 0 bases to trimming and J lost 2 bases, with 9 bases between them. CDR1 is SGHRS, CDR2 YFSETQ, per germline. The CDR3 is CASSLDLGGNQPQHF. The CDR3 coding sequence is TGCGCCAGCAGCTTGGATTTGGGGGGCAATCAGCCCCAGCATTTT.

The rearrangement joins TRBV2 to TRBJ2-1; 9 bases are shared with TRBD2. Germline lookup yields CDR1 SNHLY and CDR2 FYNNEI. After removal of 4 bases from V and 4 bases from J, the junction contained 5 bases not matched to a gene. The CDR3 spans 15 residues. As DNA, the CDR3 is TGTGCCAGCAGTGGTGAGACTAGCGGTTACAATGAGCAGTTCTTC. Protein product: CASSGETSGYNEQFF.

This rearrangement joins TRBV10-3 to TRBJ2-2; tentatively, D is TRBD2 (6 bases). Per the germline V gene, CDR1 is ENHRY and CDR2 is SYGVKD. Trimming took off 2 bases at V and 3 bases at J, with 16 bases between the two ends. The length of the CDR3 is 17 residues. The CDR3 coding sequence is TGTGCCATCAGTGAGCCCCCGGGCAGGGAGGACACCGGGGAGCTGTTTTTT. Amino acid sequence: CAISEPPGREDTGELFF.

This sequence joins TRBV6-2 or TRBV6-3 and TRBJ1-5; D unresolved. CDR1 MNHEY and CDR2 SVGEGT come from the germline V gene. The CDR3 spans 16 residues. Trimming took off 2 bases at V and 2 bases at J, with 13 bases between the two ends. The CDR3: CASSYGVGIGNQPQHF. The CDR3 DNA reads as TGTGCCAGCAGTTACGGCGTAGGGATAGGCAATCAGCCCCAGCATTTT.

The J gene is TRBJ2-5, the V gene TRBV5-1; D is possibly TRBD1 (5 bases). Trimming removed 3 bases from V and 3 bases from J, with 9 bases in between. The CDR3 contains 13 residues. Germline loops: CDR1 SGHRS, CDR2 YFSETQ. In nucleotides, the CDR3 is TGCGCCAGCAGCTCGACAGCTGAAGAGACCCAGTACTTC. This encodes CASSSTAEETQYF.

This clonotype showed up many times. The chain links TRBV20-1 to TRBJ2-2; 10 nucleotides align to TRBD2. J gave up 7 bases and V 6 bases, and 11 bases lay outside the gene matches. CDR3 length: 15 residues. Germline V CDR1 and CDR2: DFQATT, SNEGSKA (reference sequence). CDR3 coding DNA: TGCAGTGCAACAACACTAGCGGGGTATCACGGGGAGCTGTTTTTT. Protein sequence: CSATTLAGYHGELFF.

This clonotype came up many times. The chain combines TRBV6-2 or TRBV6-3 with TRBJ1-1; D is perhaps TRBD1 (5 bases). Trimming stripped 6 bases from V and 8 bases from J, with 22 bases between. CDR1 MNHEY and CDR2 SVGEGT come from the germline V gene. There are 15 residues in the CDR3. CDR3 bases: TGTGCCAGCAGACGCCCCCGGTCGGGGGGTGGAGAAGCTTTCTTT. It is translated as CASRRPRSGGGEAFF.

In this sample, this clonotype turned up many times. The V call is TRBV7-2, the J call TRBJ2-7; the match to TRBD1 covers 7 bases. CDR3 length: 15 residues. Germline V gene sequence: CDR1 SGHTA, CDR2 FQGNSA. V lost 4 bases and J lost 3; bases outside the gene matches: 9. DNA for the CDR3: TGTGCCAGCAGCTCTAGAGTAGGGGGCGGCTACGAGCAGTACTTC. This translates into CASSSRVGGGYEQYF.

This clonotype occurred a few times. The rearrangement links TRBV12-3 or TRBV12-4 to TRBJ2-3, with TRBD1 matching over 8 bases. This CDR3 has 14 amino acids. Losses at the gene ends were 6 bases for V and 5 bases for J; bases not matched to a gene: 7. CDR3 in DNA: TGTGCCAGCAGACGAACAGGGGGAGGAGATACGCAGTATTTT. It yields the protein CASRRTGGGDTQYF.

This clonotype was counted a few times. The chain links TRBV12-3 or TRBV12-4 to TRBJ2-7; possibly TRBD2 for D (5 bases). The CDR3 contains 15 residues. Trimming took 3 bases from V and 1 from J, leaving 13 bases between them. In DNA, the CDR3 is TGTGCCAGCAGTTTGTCTGGCGGGCGGTCCTACGAGCAGTACTTC. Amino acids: CASSLSGGRSYEQYF.

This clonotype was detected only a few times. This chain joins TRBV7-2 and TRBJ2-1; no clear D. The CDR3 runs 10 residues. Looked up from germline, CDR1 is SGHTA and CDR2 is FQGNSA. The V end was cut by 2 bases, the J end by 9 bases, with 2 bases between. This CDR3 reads CASSLSEQFF. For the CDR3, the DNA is TGTGCCAGCAGCTTAAGTGAGCAGTTCTTC.

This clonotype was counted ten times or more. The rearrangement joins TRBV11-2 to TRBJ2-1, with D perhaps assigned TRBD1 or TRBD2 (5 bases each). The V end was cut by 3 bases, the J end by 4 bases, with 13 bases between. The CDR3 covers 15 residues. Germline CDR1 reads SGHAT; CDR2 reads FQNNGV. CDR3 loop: CASSFGDRQYNEQFF. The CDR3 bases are TGTGCCAGCAGCTTCGGGGATAGACAGTACAATGAGCAGTTCTTC.